This T cell receptor (beta chain) was captured in a study of T cell repertoires in cytomegalovirus infection. Study-level findings and limits: Dominating the ex vivo response were HLA-C-restricted CMV-specific TCR beta clonotypes.

The CDR3 consists of 16 residues. In germline, CDR1 is SSHAT, CDR2 FNYEAQ (reference sequence). TCRdb re-analysed the reads in MiXCR, keeping a single row per CDR3 protein. The sample records roughly 990,000 distinct CDR3 sequences, approximately 31% being singletons. This clonotype appeared many times. The antigen is not known. Sequence at one end of the junction differs from germline and may be a read error. The chain has TRBV7-7 and TRBJ2-2, with TRBD2 identical over 8 bases. This sample comprised cultured CD8+ T cells from PBMCs, obtained from culture after CMV antigen stimulation. The receptor was isolated from a human donor in good health (CMV status not recorded). Some clones in this sample may be carry-over from other donors' samples. CDR3: CASSPRTSLVTGELFF. The CDR3, as DNA: TGTGCTAGCAGCCCCCGGACTAGCCTAGTGACCGGGGAGCTGTTTTTT.